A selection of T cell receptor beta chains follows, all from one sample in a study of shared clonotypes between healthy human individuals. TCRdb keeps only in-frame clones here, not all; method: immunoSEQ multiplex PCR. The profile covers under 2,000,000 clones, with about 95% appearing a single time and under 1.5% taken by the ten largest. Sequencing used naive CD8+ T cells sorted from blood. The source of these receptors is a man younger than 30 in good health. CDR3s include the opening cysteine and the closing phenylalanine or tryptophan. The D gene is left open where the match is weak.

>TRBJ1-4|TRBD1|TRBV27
CASSSGTGAQNEKLFF
TGTGCCAGCAGTTCCGGGACAGGGGCTCAGAATGAAAAACTGTTTTTT
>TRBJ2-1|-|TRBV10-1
CASSPNIYNEQFF
TGCGCCAGCAGTCCCAATATCTACAATGAGCAGTTCTTC
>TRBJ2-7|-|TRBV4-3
CASSQDQGGSYEQYF
TGCGCCAGCAGCCAAGATCAGGGAGGCTCCTACGAGCAGTACTTC
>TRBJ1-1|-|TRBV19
CASSLSMNTEAFF
TGTGCCAGTAGTCTCAGCATGAACACTGAAGCTTTCTTT
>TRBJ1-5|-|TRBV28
CASSFWGQPQHF
TGTGCCAGCAGTTTTTGGGGGCAGCCCCAGCATTTT
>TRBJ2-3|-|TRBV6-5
CASSSPGLTTDTQYF
TGTGCCAGCAGTTCACCAGGGCTAACCACAGATACGCAGTATTTT
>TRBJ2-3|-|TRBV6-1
CASSAEGPADTQYF
TGTGCCAGCAGTGCCGAGGGACCCGCAGATACGCAGTATTTT
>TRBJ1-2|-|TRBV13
CASSLERNWEGYTF
TGTGCCAGCAGCTTAGAGAGGAACTGGGAGGGCTACACCTTC
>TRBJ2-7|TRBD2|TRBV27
CASSFLYTSGYEQYF
TGTGCCAGCAGTTTTTTATATACTAGCGGCTACGAGCAGTACTTC
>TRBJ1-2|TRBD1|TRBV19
CASSQGAHGYTF
TGTGCCAGTAGCCAGGGGGCCCATGGCTACACCTTC
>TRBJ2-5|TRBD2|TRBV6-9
CASLHLGGRIQETQYF
TGTGCCAGCCTCCATTTGGGCGGGAGAATTCAAGAGACCCAGTACTTC
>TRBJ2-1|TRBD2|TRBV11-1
CASSKSGGEDNEQFF
TGTGCCAGCAGCAAGAGCGGGGGGGAGGACAATGAGCAGTTCTTC
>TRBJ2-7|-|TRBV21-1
CASSKEFGGRWDGGGSEQYF
TGTGCCAGCAGCAAAGAATTCGGAGGTAGGTGGGACGGCGGGGGCTCCGAGCAGTACTTC
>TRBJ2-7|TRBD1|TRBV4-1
CASSLRQGAKNSYEQYF
TGCGCCAGCAGCCTTCGACAGGGGGCCAAGAACTCCTACGAGCAGTACTTC
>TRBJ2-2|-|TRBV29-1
CSVVGSSGELFF
TGCAGCGTGGTGGGGTCTTCCGGGGAGCTGTTTTTT
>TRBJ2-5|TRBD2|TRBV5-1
CASSPSSGVREETQYF
TGCGCCAGCAGCCCATCTAGCGGCGTGAGGGAAGAGACCCAGTACTTC
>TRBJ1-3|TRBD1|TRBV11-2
CASSLDLGGREDTIYF
TGTGCCAGCAGCTTAGATCTAGGGGGCCGGGAGGACACCATATATTTT
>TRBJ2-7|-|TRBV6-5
CASRPQSGVYYEQYF
TGTGCCAGCAGACCCCAGTCGGGAGTTTATTACGAGCAGTACTTC